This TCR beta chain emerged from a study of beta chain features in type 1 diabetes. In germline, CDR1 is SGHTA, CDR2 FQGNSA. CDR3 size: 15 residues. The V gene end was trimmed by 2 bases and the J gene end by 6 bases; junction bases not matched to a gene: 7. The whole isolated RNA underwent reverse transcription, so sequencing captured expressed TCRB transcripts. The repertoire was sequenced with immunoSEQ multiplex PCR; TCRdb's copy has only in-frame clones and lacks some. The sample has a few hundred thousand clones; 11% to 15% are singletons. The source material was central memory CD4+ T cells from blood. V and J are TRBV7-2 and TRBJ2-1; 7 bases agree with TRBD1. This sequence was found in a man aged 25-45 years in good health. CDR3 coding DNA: TGTGCCAGCAGCTTATATGGGACAGATAGCAATGAGCAGTTCTTC. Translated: CASSLYGTDSNEQFF.